This passage covers 31 T cell receptor beta chains from one sample sequenced in a study of T cells after yellow fever vaccination. TCRdb passed the 5' RACE reads through MiXCR, listing each CDR3 protein once. The sample comprises 25,000 to 30,000 distinct CDR3 sequences, roughly 5.9% of which are singletons, and 25% rests with the top ten. The material was PBMCs, either bulk or a sorted T-cell subset (CD4+, CD8+, memory, or dextramer-sorted; not recorded which), obtained on the day of the yellow fever booster vaccination. These receptors were obtained from a young man who received the YFV17D yellow fever vaccine.

This clonotype was detected a few times. The chain joins TRBV7-8 to TRBJ2-7; 8 nucleotides line up with TRBD2. V gave up 3 bases and J gave up 6 bases; unmatched junction bases: 7. CDR3 length equals 14 residues. Germline V gene sequence: CDR1 SGHVS, CDR2 FQNEAQ. CDR3 in DNA: TGTGCCAGCAGCTTGCCAGCGGGAGTGGGCGAGCAGTACTTC. Translating gives CASSLPAGVGEQYF.

This clonotype was recorded at least ten times. The V gene is TRBV5-4, the J gene TRBJ1-4; D is perhaps TRBD1 (6 bases). CDR3 length equals 14 residues. V was shortened by 4 bases and J by 5 bases, with 12 bases between the two germline ends. Germline CDR1 and CDR2: SGHNT and YYREEE (reference sequence). CDR3 bases: TGTGCCAGCAGCGAACAGGGTGTCAATGAAAAACTGTTTTTT. Amino acid sequence: CASSEQGVNEKLFF.

The V gene is TRBV19, the J gene TRBJ2-2, with 7 bases aligning to TRBD2. Germline values: CDR1 LNHDA, CDR2 SQIVND (reference sequence). Trimming removed 4 bases from V and 2 bases from J; junction bases left unmatched: 4. This CDR3 comprises 15 residues. The CDR3 sequence is CASSTSGVNTGELFF. CDR3 DNA sequence: TGTGCCAGTAGTACCAGCGGGGTCAACACCGGGGAGCTGTTTTTT. The full variable domain, with the rest looked up from reference TRBV19 and TRBJ2-2, is DGGITQSPKYLFRKEGQNVTLSCEQNLNHDAMYWYRQDPGQGLRLIYYSQIVNDFQKGDIAEGYSVSREKKESFPLTVTSAQKNPTAFYLCASSTSGVNTGELFFGEGSRLTVL.

This clonotype was picked up many times. This chain joins TRBV12-3 or TRBV12-4 and TRBJ2-7, with 7 bases identical to TRBD2. The CDR3 contains 13 residues. J lost 3 bases, V lost 6 bases, and 5 bases had no gene match. The CDR3 loop is CASSRDYLYEQYF. For the CDR3, the DNA is TGTGCCAGCAGCAGGGACTACCTCTACGAGCAGTACTTC.

This clonotype was seen repeatedly, ten times or more. The chain uses TRBV11-2 and TRBJ2-1, with D perhaps TRBD2 (5 bases). Germline V gene lookup returns CDR1 SGHAT and CDR2 FQNNGV. CDR3 size: 17 residues. V was shortened by 3 bases and J by 0 bases, with 15 bases between the two germline ends. The DNA for the CDR3 is TGTGCCAGCAGCTTGAGTTCTAGCCAAAACTCCTACAATGAGCAGTTCTTC. Encoded protein: CASSLSSSQNSYNEQFF.

As to this clonotype: Possible read error: a much larger clone is one base away. The chain joins TRBV27 to TRBJ2-1; a weak D match, TRBD2 (6 bases). The CDR3 runs to 14 residues. The ends were cut back, 6 bases at V and 3 bases at J, with 12 bases in the middle. The germline V gene encodes CDR1 MNHEY and CDR2 SMNVEV (reference sequence). Here the CDR3 reads CASRGGDFYNEQFF. The CDR3 DNA sequence: TGTGCCAGCAGAGGAGGGGACTTCTACAATGAGCAGTTCTTC.

This clonotype was observed a few times. The chain is built from TRBV20-1 and TRBJ2-7, with 11 positions matching TRBD2. The V and J ends lost 1 base and 0 bases, in that order; junction bases with no gene match: 8. Germline-derived CDR1 and CDR2 are DFQATT and SNEGSKA (reference sequence). This CDR3 is 17 amino acids long. CDR3 sequence reads: CSARAISGRVSSYEQYF. DNA for the CDR3: TGCAGTGCTAGAGCAATTAGCGGGAGGGTGAGCTCCTACGAGCAGTACTTC.

This clonotype was found a few times. This chain uses TRBV20-1 with TRBJ1-3, with a tentative D call TRBD1 (6 bases). Germline V gene lookup returns CDR1 DFQATT and CDR2 SNEGSKA (reference sequence). V was cut by 0 bases and J by 3 bases, with 9 bases left in between. The length of the CDR3 is 14 residues. This CDR3 is CSARDNRDGNTIYF. CDR3 nucleotides: TGCAGTGCTAGAGATAACAGGGATGGAAACACCATATATTTT.

A few counts support this clonotype. V gene TRBV6-1 combines with J gene TRBJ2-6; 9 bases agree with TRBD1. The length of the CDR3 is 16 residues. V trimming: 9 bases; J trimming: 0 bases; junction bases outside the gene matches: 6. Germline CDR1 MNHNS, CDR2 SASEGT. In DNA, the CDR3 is TGTGCCAGTAGGACAGGGGCCCTCTCTGGGGCCAACGTCCTGACTTTC. Translation: CASRTGALSGANVLTF.

This clonotype appeared many times. This chain joins TRBV20-1 and TRBJ1-2, with TRBD1 matching over 9 bases. CDR1 is DFQATT, CDR2 SNEGSKA, per germline (reference sequence). The V segment lost 8 bases and the J segment 1 base; nucleotides outside the gene matches: 5. The CDR3 contains 13 residues. The CDR3 sequence: CSTRDRDNYGYTF. The CDR3 bases are TGCAGTACCCGGGACAGGGATAACTATGGCTACACCTTC.

This clonotype showed up just once. The rearrangement uses TRBV4-3 and TRBJ2-3, with D perhaps being TRBD1 or TRBD2 (5 bases each). The CDR3 has 13 amino acids. CDR1 and CDR2 from the germline V gene are LGHNA and YSLEER. V gave up 0 bases and J gave up 8 bases, with 9 bases separating them. CDR3 DNA: TGCGCCAGCAGCCAAGAGAGGGGCGCTACGCAGTATTTT. Encoded protein: CASSQERGATQYF.

In this sample, this clonotype turned up many times. V is TRBV29-1 and J is TRBJ2-6; maybe TRBD1 (6 bases). Deletions cut 6 bases from V and 0 bases from J, with 12 bases between. The germline CDR1 and CDR2 sequences are SQVTM and ANQGSEA. CDR3 length: 15 residues. CDR3 bases: TGCAGCGTGGTGCAGGGGTCCTCTGGGGCCAACGTCCTGACTTTC. Translated: CSVVQGSSGANVLTF.

This clonotype turned up a few times. V is TRBV7-6 and J is TRBJ2-7, with TRBD2 as a possible D gene (6 bases). Germline V gives CDR1 SGHVS, CDR2 FNYEAQ. This CDR3 is 15 amino acids long. Trimming removed 5 bases at V and 0 bases at J, with 14 bases between. The CDR3 region has the DNA TGTGCCAGCAGCCTAGTGGAGGGAGCCTCCTACGAGCAGTACTTC. It codes for CASSLVEGASYEQYF.

In this sample, this clonotype turned up a few times. V and J are TRBV15 and TRBJ2-7; 8 positions agree with TRBD2. Unmatched junction bases numbered 11, after V lost 1 base and J lost 3 bases. The CDR3 extends over 17 amino acids. Germline-derived CDR1 and CDR2 are LNHNV and YYDKDF (reference sequence). CDR3 amino acids: CATSRGIGTRGNYEQYF. The CDR3 nucleotides are TGTGCCACCAGCAGAGGAATCGGGACTAGAGGGAACTACGAGCAGTACTTC.

This clonotype was detected many times. The V and J genes are TRBV7-2 and TRBJ2-7, with 8 nucleotides matching TRBD2. Germline V gives CDR1 SGHTA, CDR2 FQGNSA. The J segment lost 2 bases and the V segment lost 1 base, leaving 10 bases of the junction unmatched. This CDR3 has 17 amino acids. In DNA form, the CDR3 reads TGTGCCAGCAGCTTAGTAGGCTCGAGCGGGAGCCCCTACGAGCAGTACTTC. This gives the protein CASSLVGSSGSPYEQYF.

This clonotype occurred a few times. This rearrangement joins TRBV5-1 to TRBJ2-7; either TRBD1 or TRBD2 may supply D (5 bases each). CDR1 and CDR2 from the germline V gene are SGHRS and YFSETQ. The V end lost 0 bases, the J end lost 0 bases, and 13 bases lay between the germline ends. This CDR3 spans 16 amino acids. In DNA, the CDR3 is TGCGCCAGCAGCTTGGATGGGACGGGAAGCTCCTACGAGCAGTACTTC. It yields the protein CASSLDGTGSSYEQYF.

Many counts were recorded for this clonotype. This sequence joins TRBV20-1 and TRBJ1-4; D possibly corresponds to TRBD1 (6 bases). CDR3 size: 13 residues. CDR1 and CDR2 (germline): DFQATT, SNEGSKA (reference sequence). Deletions cut 3 bases from V and 8 bases from J, with 13 bases between. CDR3: CSASSGVGEKLFF. In DNA, the CDR3 is TGCAGTGCTAGTTCAGGGGTGGGCGAAAAACTGTTTTTT.

This clonotype has just a few counts. The J gene is TRBJ2-1, the V gene TRBV28; TRBD1 aligns across 7 bases. Germline V CDR1 and CDR2: MDHEN, SYDVKM. After removal of 6 bases from V and 9 bases from J, the junction contained 8 bases not matched to a gene. The CDR3 is made up of 13 amino acids. CDR3 DNA sequence: TGTGCCAGCAGCCTGACAGGGCCGAGTGAGCAGTTCTTC. It is translated as CASSLTGPSEQFF.

This clonotype was counted many times. The chain has TRBV28 and TRBJ2-7; no definite D call. Trimming took off 5 bases at V and 6 bases at J, with 11 bases between the two ends. Germline CDR1 and CDR2: MDHEN and SYDVKM. CDR3 length equals 12 residues. In nucleotides, the CDR3 is TGTGCCAGCAGTCAAGAGGTGTCCGAGCAGTACTTC. As protein: CASSQEVSEQYF.

This clonotype was found a few times. V and J are TRBV5-1 and TRBJ2-5, with TRBD2 matching 7 bases. The V gene end was trimmed by 1 base and the J gene end by 0 bases; junction bases not matched to a gene: 12. In germline, CDR1 is SGHRS, CDR2 YFSETQ. The CDR3 is 18 residues long. The CDR3 DNA sequence: TGCGCCAGCAGCTTGACGCCCACGAGGGAGGGCTACCAAGAGACCCAGTACTTC. Protein product: CASSLTPTREGYQETQYF.

This clonotype was seen a few times. The chain carries TRBV3-1 and TRBJ1-2; D is ambiguous. Trimming took off 1 base at V and 7 bases at J, with 22 bases between the two ends. Germline lookup yields CDR1 LGHDT and CDR2 YNNKEL (reference sequence). The CDR3 is 17 residues long. CDR3: CASSQAGGRTPWSGYTF. As DNA, the CDR3 is TGTGCCAGCAGCCAAGCTGGAGGCAGAACTCCTTGGAGTGGCTACACCTTC.

This clonotype was found a few times. The rearrangement joins TRBV6-2 or TRBV6-3 to TRBJ1-4; D gene ambiguous. The V and J ends lost 2 bases and 5 bases respectively, with 6 bases between them. The V gene's germline CDR1 is MNHEY and CDR2 SVGEGT. The CDR3 consists of 13 residues. CDR3 residues: CASSYAENEKLFF. In nucleotides, the CDR3 is TGTGCCAGCAGTTACGCCGAAAATGAAAAACTGTTTTTT.

By its share, this clonotype is medium-sized. The CDR3 region has the DNA TGTGCCAGCAGCCCCCCTAAAGCGGATGTGCAGTATTTT. Its protein is CASSPPKADVQYF. The rearrangement links TRBV7-8 to TRBJ2-3, with D possibly being TRBD2 (5 bases). Germline CDR1 and CDR2: SGHVS and FQNEAQ. V was trimmed by 5 bases and J by 11 bases, leaving 17 bases between them. The CDR3 spans 13 residues.

This clonotype was recorded a few times. The chain employs TRBV5-5 and TRBJ2-5; 12 bases are shared with TRBD1. Germline V gene lookup returns CDR1 SGHKS and CDR2 YYEKEE (reference sequence). This CDR3 region has 15 residues. With V trimmed by 1 base and J by 7 bases, 5 bases remained unmatched. The CDR3 DNA is TGTGCCAGCAGCTTGTGGGACAGGGGGCGCCTGACCCAGTACTTC. This encodes CASSLWDRGRLTQYF.

This clonotype was recorded a few times. The chain joins TRBV19 to TRBJ1-3; TRBD1 agrees at 8 bases. CDR3 length: 14 amino acids. V shed 5 bases, J shed 4 bases, and the junction held 4 bases outside the gene matches. Germline V lookup: CDR1 LNHDA, CDR2 SQIVND (reference sequence). CDR3 amino acids: CASSQQGVGNTIYF. For the CDR3, the DNA is TGTGCCAGTAGTCAACAGGGGGTCGGAAACACCATATATTTT.

This clonotype occurred many times. V usage is TRBV20-1 and J usage is TRBJ1-4, with a weak D call TRBD1 (6 bases). Germline V gene lookup returns CDR1 DFQATT and CDR2 SNEGSKA (reference sequence). The germline V and J ends were trimmed by 2 bases and 3 bases, with 13 bases remaining between them. CDR3 length: 15 residues. DNA for the CDR3: TGCAGTGCTAGACCCACAAAGGGGGCTAATGAAAAACTGTTTTTT. Protein: CSARPTKGANEKLFF.

The chain uses TRBV20-1 and TRBJ1-6; D is ambiguous. The CDR3 consists of 16 residues. V shed 0 bases and J shed 0 bases, with 9 bases lying between them. CDR1 and CDR2 (germline): DFQATT, SNEGSKA (reference sequence). The CDR3 loop is CSARDRGGSYNSPLHF. The CDR3, as DNA: TGCAGTGCTAGAGATCGGGGTGGCTCCTATAATTCACCCCTCCACTTT.

The rearrangement uses TRBV9 and TRBJ2-3; D not certain. V was trimmed by 0 bases and J by 0 bases, leaving 5 bases between them. This CDR3 is built from 14 residues. Germline CDR1 SGDLS, CDR2 YYNGEE. CDR3 nucleotides: TGTGCCAGCAGCGTAGACCCCAGCACAGATACGCAGTATTTT. It yields the protein CASSVDPSTDTQYF. Looking up the rest from reference TRBV9 and TRBJ2-3 gives the full variable domain: DSGVTQTPKHLITATGQRVTLRCSPRSGDLSVYWYQQSLDQGLQFLIQYYNGEERAKGNILERFSAQQFPDLHSELNLSSLELGDSALYFCASSVDPSTDTQYFGPGTRLTVL.

The sample holds many counts of this clonotype. The chain joins TRBV4-3 to TRBJ2-6; 9 bases are a match to TRBD1. Germline CDR1 LGHNA, CDR2 YSLEER. J lost 4 bases, V lost 4 bases, and 5 bases had no gene match. This CDR3 is built from 16 residues. Written as DNA, the CDR3 is TGCGCCAGCAGCCTAACAGGGGGCACGGGGGCCAACGTCCTGACTTTC. This sequence encodes CASSLTGGTGANVLTF.

This clonotype was counted ten times or more. The chain uses TRBV7-9 and TRBJ2-7; the match to TRBD1 covers 12 bases. The CDR3 runs 16 residues. After removal of 1 base from V and 2 bases from J, the junction contained 3 bases not matched to a gene. Germline lookup yields CDR1 SEHNR and CDR2 FQNEAQ (reference sequence). The CDR3 nucleotides are TGTGCCAGCAGCTTAGAAGGGACAGGGGGCCCCTACGAGCAGTACTTC. This translates into CASSLEGTGGPYEQYF.

This clonotype was picked up many times. DNA of the CDR3: TGTGCCAGCAGTGGAGAAGAGACCCAGTACTTC. Its protein product is CASSGEETQYF. The rearrangement joins TRBV2 to TRBJ2-5, with no clear D. V lost 4 bases to trimming and J lost 3 bases, with 3 bases between them. The germline V gene has CDR1 SNHLY and CDR2 FYNNEI. The CDR3 runs 11 residues.